A single sample gave rise to the 21 T cell receptor beta chains below, sequenced in a study of cytomegalovirus exposure and HLA in healthy donors. Profiling relied on immunoSEQ multiplex PCR, and the TCRdb table lists in-frame clones only, not all of them. The sample shows some 250,000 clones, around 90% of them seen only once. The source material was PBMCs. These receptor sequences come from a woman between 18 and 29 years old in good health and CMV-seronegative.

The count of this clone is one. V and J are TRBV18 and TRBJ2-3; D is possibly TRBD2 (5 bases). Germline assignment: CDR1 KGHSH and CDR2 LQKENI. The CDR3 has 17 amino acids. With 1 base removed from V and 1 base from J, the gap between germline ends came to 15 bases. Written as DNA, the CDR3 is TGTGCCAGCTCACCACTACCCCAGAGCGGAGGCACAGATACGCAGTATTTT. It yields the protein CASSPLPQSGGTDTQYF.

The chain joins TRBV28 to TRBJ1-6, with 7 nucleotides matching TRBD1. The germline CDR1 and CDR2 sequences are MDHEN and SYDVKM. This CDR3 spans 15 amino acids. With V trimmed by 4 bases and J by 11 bases, 11 bases remained unmatched. The DNA of the CDR3 is TGTGCCAGCAGTTCGGGGGACAGAGGGGATCCACCCCTCCACTTT. As protein: CASSSGDRGDPPLHF.

The V and J genes are TRBV10-3 and TRBJ1-6, with D maybe TRBD1 (5 bases). CDR3 length: 13 amino acids. Trimming removed 10 bases from V and 10 bases from J, with 17 bases in between. Germline CDR1 is ENHRY and CDR2 is SYGVKD. In DNA, the CDR3 is TGTGCCAACGCCGGGGGTGACGAGTCACCCCTCCACTTT. Protein product: CANAGGDESPLHF.

The chain carries TRBV5-5 and TRBJ1-2; TRBD1 might be the D (6 bases). Trimming left V 0 bases short and J 8 bases short, with 14 bases between. CDR1 is SGHKS, CDR2 YYEKEE, per germline (reference sequence). The CDR3 consists of 14 residues. The CDR3 reads CASSLVHQGTGYTF. Written as DNA, the CDR3 is TGTGCCAGCAGCTTGGTCCATCAGGGGACCGGCTACACCTTC.

The chain has TRBV9 and TRBJ2-7; perhaps TRBD1 as D (6 bases). In germline, CDR1 is SGDLS, CDR2 YYNGEE. V gave up 1 base and J gave up 5 bases, with 13 bases separating them. The CDR3 is 14 residues long. CDR3 loop: CASSVHRDPHEQYF. The DNA for the CDR3 is TGTGCCAGCAGCGTACACAGGGACCCTCACGAGCAGTACTTC.

The genes are TRBV28 and TRBJ1-1; TRBD1 agrees at 7 bases. CDR1 is MDHEN, CDR2 SYDVKM, per germline. The J segment lost 3 bases and the V segment lost 5 bases, leaving 9 bases of the junction unmatched. The CDR3 runs 15 residues. The CDR3 sequence: CASSLPGTEDTEAFF. For the CDR3, the DNA is TGTGCCAGCAGTCTTCCCGGGACAGAGGACACTGAAGCTTTCTTT.

The CDR3 sequence is CATSRAREDYGYTF. The CDR3 bases are TGTGCCACCAGCAGAGCGAGGGAGGACTATGGCTACACCTTC. The gene calls are TRBV15 and TRBJ1-2; no firm D call. V was clipped by 1 base and J by 3 bases, with 9 bases between them. This CDR3 is 14 amino acids long. Germline V gene sequence: CDR1 LNHNV, CDR2 YYDKDF (reference sequence).

The rearrangement uses TRBV6-1 and TRBJ2-7; TRBD2 is a possible D gene (6 bases). Trimming stripped 0 bases from V and 6 bases from J, with 12 bases between. Germline V gives CDR1 MNHNS, CDR2 SASEGT. The CDR3 length is 14 residues. In DNA, the CDR3 is TGTGCCAGCAGTGAAGCGTTCGGGACTGGCGAGCAGTACGTC. This encodes CASSEAFGTGEQYV.

A word on this clone: At one boundary the junction diverges from the germline segment, which might be a read error. The chain uses TRBV7-7 and TRBJ1-4, with 8 bases matching TRBD1. CDR1 SSHAT and CDR2 FNYEAQ come from the germline V gene (reference sequence). The CDR3 has 16 amino acids. The CDR3 DNA follows: TGTGCTAGCAGTCCCCTCCCCGGACAGGGACCCGAAAAACTGTTTTTT. This translates into CASSPLPGQGPEKLFF.

Concerning this clone itself: An end of the junction does not agree with germline; a read error may underlie this. The chain joins TRBV5-3 to TRBJ1-6; D unclear. TRBV5-3 is reported as an ORF; its role is uncertain. There are 12 residues in the CDR3. CDR3 amino acids: CASSFEGKPLHF. The CDR3, as DNA: TGTGCCAGCAGCTTTGAGGGAAAGCCCCTCCACTTT.

V gene TRBV5-6 combines with J gene TRBJ2-1; perhaps TRBD2 as D (5 bases). Trimming stripped 4 bases from V and 10 bases from J, with 9 bases between. CDR1 is SGHDT, CDR2 YYEEEE, per germline. This CDR3 contains 11 residues. CDR3 sequence: CASSRDWEQFF. The CDR3 DNA sequence: TGTGCCAGCAGCCGGGATTGGGAGCAGTTCTTC.

The rearrangement joins TRBV4-1 to TRBJ2-5; weak D call: TRBD2 (5 bases). In germline, CDR1 is MGHRA, CDR2 YSYEKL. CDR3 length: 16 residues. V shed 1 base and J shed 4 bases, with 16 bases lying between them. CDR3 protein: CASSQGGEGEPETQYF. The DNA for the CDR3 is TGCGCCAGCAGCCAAGGCGGAGAGGGAGAGCCAGAGACCCAGTACTTC.

The DNA of the CDR3 is TGTGCCAGCAGCTTATCCAGGGCATCAGATGGCTACACCTTC. It yields the protein CASSLSRASDGYTF. This chain uses TRBV7-2 with TRBJ1-2; weak D call: TRBD1 (5 bases). V shed 2 bases and J shed 6 bases, with 13 bases lying between them. CDR3 length: 14 residues. CDR1 is SGHTA and CDR2 is FQGNSA in the germline V gene.

The J gene is TRBJ2-7, the V gene TRBV15, with 7 bases aligning to TRBD1. Germline V lookup: CDR1 LNHNV, CDR2 YYDKDF (reference sequence). V was clipped by 3 bases and J by 2 bases; unmatched bases: 4. The CDR3 runs to 14 residues. The CDR3: CATSSATGTYEQYV. Written as DNA, the CDR3 is TGTGCCACCAGCAGCGCGACAGGGACCTACGAGCAGTACGTC.

The rearrangement uses TRBV5-5 and TRBJ1-3; D is perhaps TRBD1 (6 bases). Germline-derived CDR1 and CDR2 are SGHKS and YYEKEE (reference sequence). The CDR3 is made up of 14 amino acids. V was pared by 2 bases and J by 4 bases, with 10 bases between. CDR3 in DNA: TGTGCCAGCAGCTTTACAGGGTCCGGAAACACCATATATTTT. This encodes CASSFTGSGNTIYF. Based on the CDR3 plus reference TRBV5-5 and TRBJ1-3, the full variable domain is DAGVTQSPTHLIKTRGQQVTLRCSPISGHKSVSWYQQVLGQGPQFIFQYYEKEERGRGNFPDRFSARQFPNYSSELNVNALLLGDSALYLCASSFTGSGNTIYFGEGSWLTVV.

The J gene is TRBJ2-3, the V gene TRBV5-1; 8 positions match TRBD2. The ends lost 2 bases at V and 1 base at J; junction bases unmatched: 9. Germline assignment: CDR1 SGHRS and CDR2 YFSETQ. This CDR3 contains 17 residues. Written as DNA, the CDR3 is TGCGCCAGCAGCTTAGACGGGGGGGCCGGGCGCACAGATACGCAGTATTTT. Encoded protein: CASSLDGGAGRTDTQYF.

The rearrangement joins TRBV18 to TRBJ1-6; no clear D. CDR1 is KGHSH, CDR2 LQKENI, per germline. Trimming shortened V by 2 bases and J by 7 bases, and 15 bases separated the two germline ends. There are 16 residues in the CDR3. The CDR3 DNA reads as TGTGCCAGCTCACCAAGCCCAATCGGAGGGAATTCACCCCTCCACTTT. This sequence encodes CASSPSPIGGNSPLHF.

V and J are TRBV10-3 and TRBJ1-1; D unresolved. Germline assignment: CDR1 ENHRY and CDR2 SYGVKD. The germline V and J ends were trimmed by 2 bases and 4 bases, with 2 bases remaining between them. CDR3 size: 11 residues. This CDR3 is CAISELTEAFF. The DNA for the CDR3 is TGTGCCATCAGTGAGCTCACTGAAGCTTTCTTT.

The CDR3 spells CASSLGASDQETQYF. CDR3 nucleotides: TGTGCCAGCAGCTTAGGTGCTAGCGACCAAGAGACCCAGTACTTC. The chain joins TRBV11-2 to TRBJ2-5; a possible D gene is TRBD2 (6 bases). Germline V gene sequence: CDR1 SGHAT, CDR2 FQNNGV. The CDR3 spans 15 residues. V shed 1 base and J shed 0 bases, with 9 bases lying between them.

The chain is built from TRBV20-1 and TRBJ2-1; D gene uncertain. The germline V gene encodes CDR1 DFQATT and CDR2 SNEGSKA (reference sequence). The CDR3 runs to 10 residues. Trimming stripped 6 bases from V and 6 bases from J, with 6 bases between. The CDR3 reads CSAGPNEQFF. The CDR3 coding sequence is TGCAGTGCCGGTCCCAATGAGCAGTTCTTC.

The gene calls are TRBV5-1 and TRBJ2-2; no clear D gene. Germline lookup yields CDR1 SGHRS and CDR2 YFSETQ. This CDR3 contains 16 residues. V shed 4 bases and J shed 2 bases, with 15 bases lying between them. In DNA form, the CDR3 reads TGCGCCAGCAGCCCGAGTCCTCTCCCTAACACCGGGGAGCTGTTTTTT. Its protein is CASSPSPLPNTGELFF.